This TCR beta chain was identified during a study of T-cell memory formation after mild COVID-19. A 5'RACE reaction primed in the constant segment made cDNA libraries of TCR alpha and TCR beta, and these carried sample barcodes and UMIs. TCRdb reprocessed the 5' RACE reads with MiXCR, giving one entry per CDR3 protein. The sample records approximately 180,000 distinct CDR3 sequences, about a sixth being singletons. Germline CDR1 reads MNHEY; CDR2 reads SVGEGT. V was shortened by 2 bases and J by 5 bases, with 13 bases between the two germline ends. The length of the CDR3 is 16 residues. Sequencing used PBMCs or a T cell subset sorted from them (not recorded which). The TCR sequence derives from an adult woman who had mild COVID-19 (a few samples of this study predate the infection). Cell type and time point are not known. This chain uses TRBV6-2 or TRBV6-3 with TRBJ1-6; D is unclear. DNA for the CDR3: TGTGCCAGCAGTTACCTCCGGGTCATTCATAATTCACCCCTCCACTTT. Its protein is CASSYLRVIHNSPLHF.